These 4 T cell receptor beta chains originate from one sample sequenced in a study of T cell responses to AZD1222 COVID-19 vaccine. Assay: immunoSEQ multiplex PCR; the TCRdb copy retains only in-frame clones and omits some. The table records more than 95,000 clones, roughly 93% of them present only once. Specimen: peripheral blood, collected on day 0 of AZD1222 vaccination. The receptors originated from an adult in good health.

The V call is TRBV6-1, the J call TRBJ2-7; the match to TRBD1 covers 11 bases. Germline lookup yields CDR1 MNHNS and CDR2 SASEGT. The CDR3 length is 15 residues. The J segment lost 3 bases and the V segment lost 1 base, leaving 2 bases of the junction unmatched. The CDR3 DNA follows: TGTGCCAGCAGTGAAGAAGGGACAGGGGGCTACGAGCAGTACTTC. Amino acids: CASSEEGTGGYEQYF.

This chain links TRBV12-3 or TRBV12-4 with TRBJ2-7; D not certain. The CDR3 spans 13 residues. The ends were cut back, 7 bases at V and 3 bases at J, with 13 bases in the middle. The CDR3 nucleotides are TGTGCCAGCACCCTGGGGTCGGGCTACGAGCAGTACTTC. It encodes CASTLGSGYEQYF.

The chain recombines TRBV28 with TRBJ2-3; D not certain. The CDR3 is 14 residues long. CDR1 is MDHEN, CDR2 SYDVKM, per germline. V lost 5 bases and J 4 bases, leaving 13 bases between the germline ends. The CDR3 here is CASSLMVPSDTQYF. CDR3 DNA: TGTGCCAGCAGTCTTATGGTCCCTTCAGATACGCAGTATTTT.

The rearrangement links TRBV4-1 to TRBJ1-1; TRBD1 is a possible D gene (6 bases). There are 15 residues in the CDR3. Germline values: CDR1 MGHRA, CDR2 YSYEKL. V shed 1 base and J shed 1 base, with 10 bases lying between them. The CDR3 here is CASSQGGTTNTEAFF. Here the CDR3 DNA reads TGCGCCAGCAGCCAAGGTGGGACAACGAACACTGAAGCTTTCTTT.